Each of the 19 T cell receptor beta chains below was sequenced from the same sample in a study of cytomegalovirus exposure and HLA in healthy donors. Only in-frame clones appear in the TCRdb table, and some are missing; sequencing was by immunoSEQ multiplex PCR. The sample records approximately 90,000 clones, under 95% being singletons. Sequencing was carried out using PBMCs. The receptors here all came from a woman under 40 in good health and CMV-seropositive.

The V gene is TRBV10-3, the J gene TRBJ2-3; a weak D match, TRBD1 (7 bases). This CDR3 comprises 17 residues. Trimming stripped 0 bases from V and 3 bases from J, with 16 bases between. The germline V gene has CDR1 ENHRY and CDR2 SYGVKD. CDR3: CAISESTEGARTDTQYF. CDR3 DNA sequence: TGTGCCATCAGTGAGTCGACGGAGGGGGCTCGGACAGATACGCAGTATTTT.

This rearrangement joins TRBV7-9 to TRBJ1-2; D is perhaps TRBD1 (6 bases). Trimming shortened V by 1 base and J by 6 bases, and 12 bases separated the two germline ends. The CDR3 length is 14 residues. The germline V gene has CDR1 SEHNR and CDR2 FQNEAQ (reference sequence). The CDR3 loop reads CASSLDPGAHGYTF. The CDR3 DNA follows: TGTGCCAGCAGCTTAGACCCAGGGGCCCATGGCTACACCTTC. The entire variable domain, with the rest obtained from reference TRBV7-9 and TRBJ1-2, is as follows: DTGVSQNPRHKITKRGQNVTFRCDPISEHNRLYWYRQTLGQGPEFLTYFQNEAQLEKSRLLSDRFSAERPKGSFSTLEIQRTEQGDSAMYLCASSLDPGAHGYTFGSGTRLTVV.

CDR3 sequence reads: CASSELQGGQPQHF. As DNA, the CDR3 is TGTGCCAGCAGTGAGCTACAGGGTGGTCAGCCCCAGCATTTT. The chain links TRBV6-1 to TRBJ1-5; tentatively, D is TRBD1 (6 bases). Trimming pared 3 bases from V and 6 bases from J, leaving 12 bases between. The CDR3 totals 14 residues. Germline CDR1 is MNHNS and CDR2 is SASEGT.

The rearrangement joins TRBV2 to TRBJ2-5; 9 nucleotides match TRBD1. The CDR3 sequence is 20 residues long. Germline lookup yields CDR1 SNHLY and CDR2 FYNNEI. Trimming took 0 bases from V and 5 from J; bases not matched to a gene: 19. DNA for the CDR3: TGTGCCAGCAGTGAAGCGCCCCTCGGCCTTGGGACAGGGCTTCGTGAGACCCAGTACTTC. Protein sequence: CASSEAPLGLGTGLRETQYF.

The CDR3 region has the DNA TGCAGCGTTCTTGACAGGTTGAACACTGAAGCTTTCTTT. Amino acids: CSVLDRLNTEAFF. The chain couples TRBV29-1 to TRBJ1-1; D possibly corresponds to TRBD1 (6 bases). Looked up from germline, CDR1 is SQVTM and CDR2 is ANQGSEA. V was pared by 5 bases and J by 0 bases, with 10 bases between. CDR3 length: 13 amino acids.

The rearrangement links TRBV19 to TRBJ2-5; no firm D call. There are 15 residues in the CDR3. Germline loops: CDR1 LNHDA, CDR2 SQIVND (reference sequence). Trimming cost V 1 base and J 2 bases, with 11 bases left between them. The CDR3 is CASSIVRLPQETQYF. The CDR3, as DNA: TGTGCCAGTAGTATAGTGCGGCTACCACAAGAGACCCAGTACTTC.

J is TRBJ2-1 and V is TRBV11-3; 8 positions match TRBD2. Germline V gives CDR1 SGHNT, CDR2 YENEEA. The V gene end was trimmed by 4 bases and the J gene end by 1 base; junction bases not matched to a gene: 3. This CDR3 comprises 15 residues. CDR3 nucleotide sequence: TGTGCCAGCAGCTCCGGGACTAGATCCTACAATGAGCAGTTCTTC. It codes for CASSSGTRSYNEQFF.

The chain is built from TRBV2 and TRBJ2-2, with D possibly matching TRBD2 (5 bases). Germline V CDR1 and CDR2: SNHLY, FYNNEI. Trimming shortened V by 4 bases and J by 4 bases, and 10 bases separated the two germline ends. This CDR3 comprises 14 residues. CDR3 region: CASSGSAPTGELFF. DNA for the CDR3: TGTGCCAGCAGTGGTAGCGCGCCCACCGGGGAGCTGTTTTTT.

The chain joins TRBV6-6 to TRBJ2-7, with 11 bases aligning to TRBD2. The junction had 7 bases not matched to a gene; V was cut back by 7 bases and J by 2 bases. Germline V gene sequence: CDR1 MNHNY, CDR2 SVGAGI (reference sequence). CDR3 length: 15 amino acids. The CDR3 protein is CASTTPGLAAYEQYF. The CDR3 coding sequence is TGTGCCAGCACGACACCGGGACTAGCGGCCTACGAGCAGTACTTC.

The gene calls are TRBV5-1 and TRBJ2-3; a possible D gene is TRBD1 (6 bases). V was shortened by 4 bases and J by 1 base, with 13 bases between the two germline ends. This CDR3 has 15 amino acids. CDR1 and CDR2 from the germline V gene are SGHRS and YFSETQ. CDR3 DNA: TGCGCCAGCAGCACAGACAGGATAGGCACAGATACGCAGTATTTT. This sequence encodes CASSTDRIGTDTQYF.

This clone was seen a single time. The gene calls are TRBV11-3 and TRBJ2-3; 7 nucleotides agree with TRBD2. In germline, CDR1 is SGHNT, CDR2 YENEEA. This CDR3 is 14 amino acids long. After removal of 2 bases from V and 4 bases from J, the junction contained 3 bases not matched to a gene. CDR3 protein: CASSLNGRPDTQYF. DNA for the CDR3: TGTGCCAGCAGCTTAAACGGGAGGCCAGATACGCAGTATTTT.

V and J are TRBV19 and TRBJ1-2, with D unresolved. Trimming stripped 3 bases from V and 5 bases from J, with 13 bases between. In germline, CDR1 is LNHDA, CDR2 SQIVND (reference sequence). The CDR3 is 14 amino acids. CDR3 bases: TGTGCCAGTAGTATCTTTCCGTTACAATATGGCTACACCTTC. Amino acids: CASSIFPLQYGYTF.

The rearrangement uses TRBV5-6 and TRBJ1-1; D is uncertain. V dropped 7 bases and J dropped 0 bases, with 16 bases sitting between them. This CDR3 comprises 15 residues. The germline V gene encodes CDR1 SGHDT and CDR2 YYEEEE. The CDR3 DNA sequence: TGTGCCAGCCTACTTTTGGCGGGGATGAACACTGAAGCTTTCTTT. Its translation: CASLLLAGMNTEAFF.

CDR3 bases: TGTGCCAGCTCAAGGGACAGGGAATCCTATGGCTACACCTTC. This gives the protein CASSRDRESYGYTF. This chain joins TRBV18 and TRBJ1-2, with 9 bases that match TRBD1. J lost 4 bases, V lost 5 bases, and 5 bases had no gene match. Germline CDR1 reads KGHSH; CDR2 reads LQKENI. The CDR3 spans 14 residues.

The chain employs TRBV7-9 and TRBJ2-2, with a possible D match to TRBD1 (6 bases). V lost 1 base, J lost 1 base, and 16 bases lay in between. CDR3 size: 18 residues. CDR1 is SEHNR, CDR2 FQNEAQ, per germline (reference sequence). CDR3 loop: CASSLVRGGPMNTGELFF. In nucleotides, the CDR3 is TGTGCCAGCAGCTTAGTTCGAGGGGGACCGATGAACACCGGGGAGCTGTTTTTT. Filled out from reference TRBV7-9 and TRBJ2-2, the complete variable domain reads DTGVSQNPRHKITKRGQNVTFRCDPISEHNRLYWYRQTLGQGPEFLTYFQNEAQLEKSRLLSDRFSAERPKGSFSTLEIQRTEQGDSAMYLCASSLVRGGPMNTGELFFGEGSRLTVL.

V gene TRBV18 combines with J gene TRBJ2-7; TRBD2 agrees at 7 bases. Trimming at V came to 3 bases and at J to 5 bases, leaving 10 bases not matched to a gene. Germline V gene data show CDR1 as KGHSH and CDR2 as LQKENI. CDR3 length: 15 amino acids. The CDR3 spells CASSPGTGTNNEQYF. CDR3 sequence (DNA): TGTGCCAGCTCACCCGGCACCGGGACTAATAACGAGCAGTACTTC.

This clone was seen once. The V and J genes are TRBV30 and TRBJ2-4; 13 bases map to TRBD2. This CDR3 is 15 amino acids long. Germline lookup yields CDR1 GTSNPN and CDR2 SVGIG (reference sequence). J gave up 3 bases and V 2 bases, and 1 base lay outside the gene matches. The CDR3 DNA reads as TGTGCCTGGAGTCGGACTAGCGGGAGCAAAAACATTCAGTACTTC. Its translation is CAWSRTSGSKNIQYF. The entire variable domain, with the rest obtained from reference TRBV30 and TRBJ2-4, is as follows: SQTIHQWPATLVQPVGSPLSLECTVEGTSNPNLYWYRQAAGRGLQLLFYSVGIGQISSEVPQNLSASRPQDRQFILSSKKLLLSDSGFYLCAWSRTSGSKNIQYFGAGTRLSVL.

J is TRBJ2-7 and V is TRBV11-2; 8 bases agree with TRBD2. The CDR3 has 16 amino acids. The J segment lost 0 bases and the V segment lost 5 bases, leaving 9 bases of the junction unmatched. Germline V gene lookup returns CDR1 SGHAT and CDR2 FQNNGV. The CDR3 is CASSPGLAGGSYEQYF. In nucleotides, the CDR3 is TGTGCCAGCAGCCCCGGGCTAGCGGGTGGCTCCTACGAGCAGTACTTC.

In this sample, this clone turned up a few times. J is TRBJ2-7 and V is TRBV7-7; 12 bases align to TRBD1. Germline values: CDR1 SSHAT, CDR2 FNYEAQ (reference sequence). The V and J ends lost 5 bases and 9 bases, in that order; junction bases with no gene match: 5. CDR3 length equals 13 residues. Written as DNA, the CDR3 is TGTGCCAGCAGCCAAGGGACAGGGGGCACGCAGTACTTC. It translates to CASSQGTGGTQYF.